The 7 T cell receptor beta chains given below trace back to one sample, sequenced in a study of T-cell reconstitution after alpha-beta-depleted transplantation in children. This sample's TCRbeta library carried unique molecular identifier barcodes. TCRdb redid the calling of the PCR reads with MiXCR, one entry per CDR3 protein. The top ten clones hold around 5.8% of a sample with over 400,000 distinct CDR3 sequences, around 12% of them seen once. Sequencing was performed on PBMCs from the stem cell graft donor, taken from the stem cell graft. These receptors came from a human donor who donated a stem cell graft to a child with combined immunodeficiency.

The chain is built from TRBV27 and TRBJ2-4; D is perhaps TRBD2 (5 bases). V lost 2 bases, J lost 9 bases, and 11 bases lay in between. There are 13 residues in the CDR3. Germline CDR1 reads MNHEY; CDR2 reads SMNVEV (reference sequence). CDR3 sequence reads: CASSLIERSIQYF. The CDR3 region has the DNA TGTGCCAGCAGTTTAATAGAGCGGAGCATTCAGTACTTC.

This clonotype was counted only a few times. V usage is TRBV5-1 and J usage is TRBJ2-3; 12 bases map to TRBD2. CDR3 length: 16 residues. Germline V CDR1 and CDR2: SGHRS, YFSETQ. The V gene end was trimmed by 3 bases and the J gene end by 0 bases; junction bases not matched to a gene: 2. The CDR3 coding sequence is TGCGCCAGCAGCTGGACTAGCGGGGCCAGCACAGATACGCAGTATTTT. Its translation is CASSWTSGASTDTQYF.

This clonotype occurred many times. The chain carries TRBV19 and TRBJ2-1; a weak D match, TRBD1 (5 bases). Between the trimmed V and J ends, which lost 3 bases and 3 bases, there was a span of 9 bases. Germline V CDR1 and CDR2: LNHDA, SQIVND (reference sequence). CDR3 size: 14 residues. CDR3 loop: CASSMGPSYNEQFF. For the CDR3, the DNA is TGTGCCAGTAGTATGGGGCCGAGCTACAATGAGCAGTTCTTC.

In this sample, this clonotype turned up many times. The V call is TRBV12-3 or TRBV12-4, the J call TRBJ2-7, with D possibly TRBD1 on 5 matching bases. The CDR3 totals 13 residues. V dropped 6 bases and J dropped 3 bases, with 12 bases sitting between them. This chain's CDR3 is CASSPNRIYEQYF. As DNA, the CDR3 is TGTGCCAGCAGCCCAAACAGGATCTACGAGCAGTACTTC.

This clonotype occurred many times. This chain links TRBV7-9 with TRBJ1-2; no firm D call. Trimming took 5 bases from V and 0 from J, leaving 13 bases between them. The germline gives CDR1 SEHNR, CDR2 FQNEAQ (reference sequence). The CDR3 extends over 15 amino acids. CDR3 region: CASSSNRQANYGYTF. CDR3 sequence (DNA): TGTGCCAGCAGCAGCAACAGACAAGCTAACTATGGCTACACCTTC.

The CDR3 loop reads CSASQGDGTDTQYF. The CDR3 DNA is TGCAGTGCGAGTCAGGGGGATGGTACAGATACGCAGTATTTT. The chain is built from TRBV20-1 and TRBJ2-3, with TRBD1 identical over 7 bases. Germline V gives CDR1 DFQATT, CDR2 SNEGSKA (reference sequence). V lost 6 bases, J lost 3 bases, and 9 bases stayed unmatched. The CDR3 length is 14 residues.

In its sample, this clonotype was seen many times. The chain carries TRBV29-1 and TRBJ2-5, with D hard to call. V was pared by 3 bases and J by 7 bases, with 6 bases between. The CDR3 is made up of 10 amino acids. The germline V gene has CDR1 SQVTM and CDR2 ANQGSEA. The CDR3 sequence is CSVDSGTQYF. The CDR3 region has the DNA TGCAGCGTTGACTCGGGGACCCAGTACTTC.